The text below deals with one T cell receptor beta chain. Germline CDR1 SNHLY, CDR2 FYNNEI. CDR3 length equals 16 residues. Germline trimming cut 4 bases from V and 6 bases from J; bases unmatched to any gene: 6. The data belong to a study of blood T cell repertoires in COVID-19. Study background: Spain, Italy and the United States supplied samples that represented acute and convalescent COVID-19. T cells, B-cell-depleted T cells, or PBMCs supplied cDNA or gDNA.

As originally analysed: Cell counts per sample came from amplifying reference gene primers. This table comes from immunoSEQ multiplex PCR, and its TCRdb copy is limited to in-frame clones, with some not included. For V, J and clone size, that table is used; D and trimming come from the DNA. The sample includes fewer than 300,000 clones, over 75% of them seen just once. Specimen: peripheral blood. This sequence originates from a human donor in a cohort sampled during active COVID-19. The chain combines TRBV2 with TRBJ2-1, with 13 nucleotides matching TRBD2. This CDR3 reads CASSGGLAGTGNEQFF. CDR3 sequence (DNA): TGTGCCAGCAGTGGGGGACTAGCGGGGACCGGCAATGAGCAGTTCTTC.